Shown below are 30 T cell receptor beta chains from a single sample sequenced in a study of T cell changes during pregnancy in multiple sclerosis. The repertoire was sequenced with immunoSEQ multiplex PCR; TCRdb's copy has only in-frame clones and lacks some. The table includes some 49,000 clones, 85% to 90% detected once. This specimen consisted of peripheral blood, obtained after pregnancy. The receptors were gathered from a female donor in good health, enrolled as a control in a pregnancy study.

This clone was found a few times. This sequence joins TRBV5-1 and TRBJ1-1; 8 nucleotides agree with TRBD1. The CDR3 is 16 amino acids. Trimming at V came to 0 bases and at J to 4 bases, leaving 8 bases not matched to a gene. Germline assignment: CDR1 SGHRS and CDR2 YFSETQ. The chain's CDR3 is CASSLEGRTGSTEAFF. The CDR3 nucleotides read TGCGCCAGCAGCTTGGAGGGGAGGACAGGGAGCACTGAAGCTTTCTTT. The whole variable domain, filled in from reference TRBV5-1 and TRBJ1-1, reads KAGVTQTPRYLIKTRGQQVTLSCSPISGHRSVSWYQQTPGQGLQFLFEYFSETQRNKGNFPGRFSGRQFSNSRSEMNVSTLELGDSALYLCASSLEGRTGSTEAFFGQGTRLTVV.

The sample holds one count of this clone. This chain links TRBV11-2 with TRBJ2-5; a possible D gene is TRBD2 (6 bases). CDR3 length: 15 residues. Germline lookup yields CDR1 SGHAT and CDR2 FQNNGV. Trimming cost V 5 bases and J 4 bases, with 17 bases left between them. In DNA form, the CDR3 reads TGTGCCAGCAGCCTCATACCCGCGGGGAGAGAGACCCAGTACTTC. Amino acid sequence: CASSLIPAGRETQYF.

The gene calls are TRBV11-3 and TRBJ2-2, with 10 bases aligning to TRBD2. This CDR3 contains 17 residues. Per germline, CDR1 SGHNT and CDR2 YENEEA. V gave up 2 bases and J gave up 2 bases; unmatched junction bases: 5. DNA of the CDR3: TGTGCCAGCAGCTTATGGCTAGCGGGGGCTAACACCGGGGAGCTGTTTTTT. Translation: CASSLWLAGANTGELFF.

The chain recombines TRBV10-2 with TRBJ1-1, with D maybe TRBD1 (6 bases). Germline V gene lookup returns CDR1 WSHSY and CDR2 SAAADI. There are 14 residues in the CDR3. V gave up 8 bases and J gave up 2 bases, with 15 bases separating them. DNA for the CDR3: TGCGCCAGCCGCCCGGGCAGGGGTAACACTGAAGCTTTCTTT. Translating it yields CASRPGRGNTEAFF.

V usage is TRBV5-1 and J usage is TRBJ1-4, with TRBD1 matching over 7 bases. V dropped 4 bases and J dropped 6; count of bases not matched to a gene: 9. The CDR3 is 15 amino acids. Germline V gives CDR1 SGHRS, CDR2 YFSETQ. CDR3 DNA: TGCGCCAGCAGCGAGTCCGGGACAGCGGATGAAAAACTGTTTTTT. Translation: CASSESGTADEKLFF.

This chain uses TRBV6-5 with TRBJ2-5, with 13 bases that match TRBD2. Germline trimming cut 2 bases from V and 4 bases from J; bases unmatched to any gene: 4. Germline V gene sequence: CDR1 MNHEY, CDR2 SVGAGI. This CDR3 is built from 16 residues. DNA of the CDR3: TGTGCCAGCAGTTACGGAACTAGCGGGAGGGTAGAGACCCAGTACTTC. Amino acid sequence: CASSYGTSGRVETQYF.

The J gene is TRBJ2-1, the V gene TRBV19, with 9 nucleotides matching TRBD1. Germline lookup yields CDR1 LNHDA and CDR2 SQIVND (reference sequence). The CDR3 loop spans 13 amino acids. The V and J ends lost 5 bases and 6 bases, in that order; junction bases with no gene match: 2. The CDR3 DNA reads TGTGCCAGTAGTTCGACAGGGGGCAATGAGCAGTTCTTC. It specifies CASSSTGGNEQFF.

This chain connects TRBV6-5 to TRBJ2-1, with TRBD1 matching 11 bases. The ends lost 4 bases at V and 5 bases at J; junction bases unmatched: 4. Germline V gene lookup returns CDR1 MNHEY and CDR2 SVGAGI. This CDR3 has 15 amino acids. The DNA of the CDR3 is TGTGCCAGCAGTTCACCGGGACAGGGGGACAATGAGCAGTTCTTC. Translating it yields CASSSPGQGDNEQFF.

Only one count was recorded for this clone. This rearrangement joins TRBV29-1 to TRBJ1-2; TRBD1 might be the D (6 bases). Trimming removed 4 bases from V and 6 bases from J, with 18 bases in between. This CDR3 is 14 amino acids long. Germline V gives CDR1 SQVTM, CDR2 ANQGSEA. CDR3 DNA sequence: TGCAGCGTTGGTAGGGGGTTGAGGGATGATGGCTACACCTTC. As protein: CSVGRGLRDDGYTF.

The gene calls are TRBV13 and TRBJ1-2; 9 bases map to TRBD1. In germline, CDR1 is PRHDT, CDR2 FYEKMQ (reference sequence). V lost 5 bases to trimming and J lost 4 bases; unmatched junction nucleotides: 11. There are 16 residues in the CDR3. CDR3: CASSTYAGTGPYGYTF. The DNA of the CDR3 is TGTGCCAGCAGCACATACGCCGGGACAGGGCCCTATGGCTACACCTTC.

This clone was seen more than once but under ten times. This sequence joins TRBV6-1 and TRBJ2-7; 9 positions match TRBD2. There are 15 residues in the CDR3. V was pared by 0 bases and J by 5 bases, with 5 bases of the junction left unmatched. From germline, CDR1 is MNHNS and CDR2 SASEGT. DNA of the CDR3: TGTGCCAGCAGTGAAGCGGAAGCGGGAGGTGACGAGCAGTACTTC. Translating it yields CASSEAEAGGDEQYF.

The chain combines TRBV5-8 with TRBJ1-5; D possibly corresponds to TRBD1 (5 bases). Trimming pared 7 bases from V and 0 bases from J, leaving 14 bases between. Per the germline V gene, CDR1 is SGHTS and CDR2 is YDEGEE. The CDR3 contains 15 residues. In DNA, the CDR3 is TGTGCCAGCGATCCTAGGGGTCTTAGCAATCAGCCCCAGCATTTT. This encodes CASDPRGLSNQPQHF.

The rearrangement uses TRBV18 and TRBJ1-1; the D is unclear. Trimming pared 4 bases from V and 4 bases from J, leaving 13 bases between. Germline CDR1 and CDR2: KGHSH and LQKENI. The CDR3 sequence is 14 residues long. CDR3 region: CASSLPREGTEAFF. In DNA, the CDR3 is TGTGCCAGCTCACTACCCCGGGAGGGCACTGAAGCTTTCTTT.

This clone has a handful of counts. CDR3 DNA: TGCAGTGCTAATAACAGGGGAGAAGCTTTCTTT. Protein: CSANNRGEAFF. J is TRBJ1-1 and V is TRBV20-1; 7 positions match TRBD1. J lost 8 bases, V lost 4 bases, and 4 bases had no gene match. CDR1 is DFQATT and CDR2 is SNEGSKA in the germline V gene (reference sequence). The CDR3 has 11 amino acids.

The chain links TRBV6-4 to TRBJ2-7; 10 bases fit TRBD2. In germline, CDR1 is MRHNA, CDR2 SNTAGT. This CDR3 spans 14 amino acids. V was clipped by 2 bases and J by 5 bases; unmatched bases: 3. CDR3 protein: CASSDKAGGHEQYF. In DNA, the CDR3 is TGTGCCAGCAGTGACAAAGCGGGAGGGCACGAGCAGTACTTC.

V usage is TRBV19 and J usage is TRBJ2-5; maybe TRBD2 (6 bases). Trimming took off 5 bases at V and 1 base at J, with 14 bases between the two ends. Germline CDR1 LNHDA, CDR2 SQIVND (reference sequence). This CDR3 contains 15 residues. The CDR3, as DNA: TGTGCCAGTAGTCCTGGGGGGTCCTTCCAAGAGACCCAGTACTTC. Amino acids: CASSPGGSFQETQYF.

The rearrangement links TRBV5-4 to TRBJ2-3; 10 bases align to TRBD1. The germline gives CDR1 SGHNT, CDR2 YYREEE (reference sequence). Trimming cost V 4 bases and J 7 bases; bases outside gene matches: 12. This CDR3 is built from 16 residues. The CDR3 sequence is CASSTPLGQGLYTQYF. CDR3 DNA: TGTGCCAGCAGCACCCCCTTGGGACAGGGGCTATATACGCAGTATTTT.

This rearrangement joins TRBV28 to TRBJ2-1; maybe TRBD2 (6 bases). The length of the CDR3 is 14 residues. Germline CDR1 reads MDHEN; CDR2 reads SYDVKM. Trimming took 7 bases from V and 1 from J, leaving 11 bases between them. CDR3 DNA sequence: TGTGCCAGCAAGGTCGGAGGGTCCTACAATGAGCAGTTCTTC. Its translation: CASKVGGSYNEQFF.

This chain links TRBV5-1 with TRBJ1-3; TRBD1 agrees at 9 bases. Germline V gene sequence: CDR1 SGHRS, CDR2 YFSETQ. The V gene end was trimmed by 2 bases and the J gene end by 4 bases; junction bases not matched to a gene: 13. The CDR3 runs 18 residues. The CDR3 DNA reads as TGCGCCAGCAGCTTATCCGGGACAGGGCGGGCAGCGGGAAACACCATATATTTT. This encodes CASSLSGTGRAAGNTIYF. Variable domain in full (rest from reference TRBV5-1 and TRBJ1-3): KAGVTQTPRYLIKTRGQQVTLSCSPISGHRSVSWYQQTPGQGLQFLFEYFSETQRNKGNFPGRFSGRQFSNSRSEMNVSTLELGDSALYLCASSLSGTGRAAGNTIYFGEGSWLTVV.

The chain carries TRBV9 and TRBJ2-2; 7 nucleotides agree with TRBD2. This CDR3 has 16 amino acids. V lost 0 bases to trimming and J lost 4 bases; unmatched junction nucleotides: 6. The germline V gene has CDR1 SGDLS and CDR2 YYNGEE. The CDR3: CASSVGGGGSTGELFF. CDR3 bases: TGTGCCAGCAGCGTAGGGGGCGGGGGTAGCACCGGGGAGCTGTTTTTT.

The chain links TRBV19 to TRBJ1-6; 7 nucleotides match TRBD1. Germline CDR1 LNHDA, CDR2 SQIVND (reference sequence). V lost 8 bases and J lost 8; bases outside the gene matches: 6. This CDR3 contains 13 residues. The DNA for the CDR3 is TGTGCCAGTCGAAGAGGGGGCGATTCACCCCTCCACTTT. The encoded protein is CASRRGGDSPLHF.

The V gene is TRBV2, the J gene TRBJ1-2, with TRBD1 as a possible D gene (6 bases). V lost 7 bases to trimming and J lost 2 bases, with 14 bases between them. This CDR3 contains 14 residues. CDR1 is SNHLY and CDR2 is FYNNEI in the germline V gene. The CDR3 nucleotides are TGTGCCAGCACCCGAACGGGACAAAACTATGGCTACACCTTC. Encoded protein: CASTRTGQNYGYTF.

The rearrangement joins TRBV5-8 to TRBJ2-7; 7 nucleotides agree with TRBD1. The CDR3 contains 15 residues. Germline V lookup: CDR1 SGHTS, CDR2 YDEGEE. After removal of 0 bases from V and 2 bases from J, the junction contained 5 bases not matched to a gene. The CDR3 protein is CASSLGQGETYEQYF. CDR3 sequence (DNA): TGTGCCAGCAGCTTGGGCCAGGGGGAAACCTACGAGCAGTACTTC.

The rearrangement links TRBV7-2 to TRBJ1-3; 8 bases are a match to TRBD1. The CDR3 extends over 15 amino acids. Germline-derived CDR1 and CDR2 are SGHTA and FQGNSA. Trimming cost V 3 bases and J 0 bases; bases outside gene matches: 1. The CDR3 DNA reads as TGTGCCAGCAGCTTTACAGGGGGCTCTGGAAACACCATATATTTT. This codes for CASSFTGGSGNTIYF. The variable domain in full, with the rest retrieved from reference TRBV7-2 and TRBJ1-3, is GAGVSQSPSNKVTEKGKDVELRCDPISGHTALYWYRQSLGQGLEFLIYFQGNSAPDKSGLPSDRFSAERTGGSVSTLTIQRTQQEDSAVYLCASSFTGGSGNTIYFGEGSWLTVV.

The CDR3 DNA sequence: TGTGCCAGTAGTACCGGGACTAGGATAGATACGCAGTATTTT. This encodes CASSTGTRIDTQYF. The V gene is TRBV19, the J gene TRBJ2-3; 8 bases agree with TRBD2. V lost 4 bases, J lost 5 bases, and 5 bases stayed unmatched. This CDR3 has 14 amino acids. Germline assignment: CDR1 LNHDA and CDR2 SQIVND (reference sequence).

The rearrangement joins TRBV6-6 to TRBJ2-1; TRBD2 matches at 13 bases. V shed 5 bases and J 6 bases; nucleotides not matched to a gene: 1. Looked up from germline, CDR1 is MNHNY and CDR2 is SVGAGI (reference sequence). CDR3 size: 14 residues. The CDR3 region is CASSTSGGANEQFF. The DNA for the CDR3 is TGTGCCAGCAGTACTAGCGGGGGGGCCAATGAGCAGTTCTTC.

This clone was counted a single time. J is TRBJ2-7 and V is TRBV6-5; 7 bases match TRBD1. This CDR3 is 15 amino acids long. V lost 4 bases to trimming and J lost 2 bases; unmatched junction nucleotides: 8. The germline CDR1 and CDR2 sequences are MNHEY and SVGAGI. The CDR3 sequence is CASSFSGQPPYEQYF. CDR3 in DNA: TGTGCCAGCAGTTTCTCGGGACAGCCCCCCTACGAGCAGTACTTC.

The chain uses TRBV27 and TRBJ2-7, with D possibly being TRBD2 (5 bases). Trimming cost V 8 bases and J 0 bases, with 20 bases left between them. Germline V lookup: CDR1 MNHEY, CDR2 SMNVEV (reference sequence). The CDR3 has 16 amino acids. CDR3 residues: CASALSPPDYSYEQYF. The CDR3 region has the DNA TGTGCCAGCGCACTTAGCCCCCCAGACTACTCCTACGAGCAGTACTTC.

The chain links TRBV30 to TRBJ1-3; the D gene is possibly TRBD1 (5 bases). Trimming cost V 0 bases and J 2 bases, with 8 bases left between them. The CDR3 totals 14 residues. Germline values: CDR1 GTSNPN, CDR2 SVGIG (reference sequence). This CDR3 reads CAWSVGGAGNTIYF. CDR3 in DNA: TGTGCCTGGAGTGTCGGAGGGGCTGGAAACACCATATATTTT.

This chain connects TRBV4-3 to TRBJ1-2; weak D call: TRBD1 (6 bases). Germline V gives CDR1 LGHNA, CDR2 YSLEER. The V end was cut by 3 bases, the J end by 5 bases, with 13 bases between. This CDR3 contains 14 residues. The CDR3 region has the DNA TGCGCCAGCAGCCACAAGGGCACAGGGTATGGCTACACCTTC. Its protein is CASSHKGTGYGYTF.